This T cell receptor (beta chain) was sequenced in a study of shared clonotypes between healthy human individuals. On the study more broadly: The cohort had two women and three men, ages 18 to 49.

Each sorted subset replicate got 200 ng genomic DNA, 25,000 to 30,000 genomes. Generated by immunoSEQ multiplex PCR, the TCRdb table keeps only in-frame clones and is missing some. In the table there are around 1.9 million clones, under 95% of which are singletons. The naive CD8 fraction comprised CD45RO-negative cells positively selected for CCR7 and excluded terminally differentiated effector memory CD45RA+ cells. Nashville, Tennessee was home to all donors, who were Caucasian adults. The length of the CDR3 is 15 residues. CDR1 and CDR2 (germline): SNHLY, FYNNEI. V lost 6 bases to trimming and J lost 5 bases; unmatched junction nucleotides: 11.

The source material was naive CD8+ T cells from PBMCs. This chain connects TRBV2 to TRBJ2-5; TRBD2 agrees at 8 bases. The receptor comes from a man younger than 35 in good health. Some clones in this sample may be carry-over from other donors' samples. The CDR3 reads CASRGPFRGGETQYF. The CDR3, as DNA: TGTGCCAGCAGAGGACCCTTTCGGGGGGGGGAGACCCAGTACTTC.